This TCR beta chain was captured by sequencing in a study of Graves' ophthalmopathy and Graves' hyperthyroidism. Deletions cut 6 bases from V and 11 bases from J, with 7 bases between. Germline assignment: CDR1 DFQATT and CDR2 SNEGSKA (reference sequence). This CDR3 has 8 amino acids. Amplification of TCR beta CDR3 regions used RNA transcripts. RT-PCR with HTBI primers came first, then second-round multiplex PCR. Each CDR3 protein gets one entry after TCRdb re-called the multiplex PCR reads with MiXCR. The table lists about 740,000 distinct CDR3 sequences, 40% of them singletons, with 40% to 55% in the top ten. Overall study results and limits: Ophthalmopathy was separated from stable hyperthyroidism by a 13-signature model with 87.88% sensitivity and 75% to 83% specificity.

This clonotype has more than one count but fewer than ten. Its matching antigen is unknown. The sequence was obtained from an adult man with Graves' ophthalmopathy. V and J are TRBV20-1 and TRBJ1-1, with D uncertain. The material sequenced was peripheral blood. The CDR3 DNA reads TGCAGTGCCCACGGCGCTTTCTTT. This encodes CSAHGAFF.